This TCR beta chain was found in a study of response to subunit inactivated influenza vaccine. The CDR3 spans 14 residues. V trimming: 7 bases; J trimming: 3 bases; junction bases outside the gene matches: 9. The germline V gene has CDR1 LGHDT and CDR2 YNNKEL (reference sequence). This clonotype turned up a few times. Antigen unknown. Overall study findings and caveats: Only a handful of new T cells, the authors suggested, are recruited with each seasonal influenza vaccination.

Via MiXCR, TCRdb re-called the RT-PCR reads, giving one row per CDR3 protein. Of 560,000 or so distinct CDR3 sequences in the sample, approximately 7.7% were seen once. Material: PBMCs from blood, obtained around 25 months after vaccination. The sequence derives from a man aged 50 to 75 who received an inactivated influenza vaccine. This chain uses TRBV3-1 with TRBJ2-7, with 7 positions matching TRBD2. As DNA, the CDR3 is TGTGCCAGCACCAGTCTAGGGAGGGTCTACGAGCAGTACTTC. Translated, it gives CASTSLGRVYEQYF.